Following are 16 T cell receptor beta chains from one sample sequenced in a study of T cell changes during pregnancy in multiple sclerosis. The assay was immunoSEQ multiplex PCR, and TCRdb's table has in-frame clones only and misses some. This table has around 88,000 clones, around 92% appearing once. The sequencing here drew on peripheral blood, taken in the first trimester of pregnancy. The receptors originated from a female donor with multiple sclerosis, enrolled in a pregnancy study.

The V and J genes are TRBV4-1 and TRBJ2-3; TRBD2 is a possible D gene (6 bases). The V end was cut by 0 bases, the J end by 8 bases, with 12 bases between. This CDR3 has 14 amino acids. CDR1 is MGHRA and CDR2 is YSYEKL in the germline V gene. CDR3 in DNA: TGCGCCAGCAGCCAAGAAAATCTGGGGGGTACGCAGTATTTT. Protein: CASSQENLGGTQYF.

The chain carries TRBV5-8 and TRBJ1-1, with 8 bases that match TRBD1. V lost 3 bases, J lost 4 bases, and 11 bases stayed unmatched. Germline lookup yields CDR1 SGHTS and CDR2 YDEGEE. CDR3 length: 16 residues. This chain's CDR3 is CASSSGQGIAPTEAFF. The CDR3 DNA reads TGTGCCAGCAGCTCTGGACAGGGAATCGCTCCCACTGAAGCTTTCTTT.

This clone was seen just once. The J gene is TRBJ1-2, the V gene TRBV28; maybe TRBD1 (6 bases). CDR1 and CDR2 (germline): MDHEN, SYDVKM. Between the trimmed V and J ends, which lost 2 bases and 8 bases, there was a span of 21 bases. This CDR3 has 16 amino acids. CDR3 amino acids: CASSLMPPGQTVGYTF. CDR3 DNA: TGTGCCAGCAGTTTAATGCCCCCCGGACAGACCGTCGGCTACACCTTC.

This clone was recorded once. The CDR3 coding sequence is TGTGCCAGCGCTACTTTGACAGTTCTCTATGGCTACACCTTC. This codes for CASATLTVLYGYTF. The rearrangement joins TRBV2 to TRBJ1-2; a weak D match, TRBD1 (5 bases). Trimming left V 8 bases short and J 4 bases short, with 17 bases between. This CDR3 is built from 14 residues. Germline CDR1 SNHLY, CDR2 FYNNEI.

This clone showed up just a few times. The chain uses TRBV9 and TRBJ1-1, with 10 bases aligning to TRBD1. The CDR3 has 13 residues. V lost 3 bases, J lost 6 bases, and 2 bases stayed unmatched. CDR1 SGDLS and CDR2 YYNGEE come from the germline V gene. For the CDR3, the DNA is TGTGCCAGCAGCGACGGGACAGGGGCTGAAGCTTTCTTT. Protein: CASSDGTGAEAFF.

The rearrangement joins TRBV13 to TRBJ1-1; 10 bases agree with TRBD1. Germline CDR1 and CDR2: PRHDT and FYEKMQ (reference sequence). The CDR3 totals 19 residues. V gave up 2 bases and J gave up 1 base; unmatched junction bases: 13. The CDR3 spells CASSLPPTGGVWRNTEAFF. DNA of the CDR3: TGTGCCAGCAGCTTACCCCCGACAGGGGGCGTTTGGAGGAACACTGAAGCTTTCTTT.

The sample holds one count of this clone. V usage is TRBV28 and J usage is TRBJ1-2; 11 bases align to TRBD1. From germline, CDR1 is MDHEN and CDR2 SYDVKM. V gave up 3 bases and J gave up 7 bases; unmatched junction bases: 10. This CDR3 has 16 amino acids. The CDR3 DNA follows: TGTGCCAGCAGTTTGCTAAAAGGACAGGGGGCGGGTGGCTACACCTTC. It is translated as CASSLLKGQGAGGYTF.

The V call is TRBV5-4, the J call TRBJ2-2; 8 nucleotides agree with TRBD2. Unmatched junction bases numbered 7, after V lost 4 bases and J lost 5 bases. There are 15 residues in the CDR3. Per germline, CDR1 SGHNT and CDR2 YYREEE (reference sequence). The CDR3 loop reads CASSKEGLVTGELFF. CDR3 coding DNA: TGTGCCAGCAGCAAGGAGGGACTAGTTACCGGGGAGCTGTTTTTT.

The chain combines TRBV27 with TRBJ2-2, with 7 bases aligning to TRBD1. This CDR3 has 16 residues. The V segment lost 2 bases and the J segment 0 bases; nucleotides outside the gene matches: 3. CDR1 MNHEY and CDR2 SMNVEV come from the germline V gene (reference sequence). CDR3 coding DNA: TGTGCCAGCAGTTTACTCACAGGGGCGAACACCGGGGAGCTGTTTTTT. It yields the protein CASSLLTGANTGELFF.

J is TRBJ2-7 and V is TRBV5-1; the D is unclear. Germline CDR1 and CDR2: SGHRS and YFSETQ. V lost 4 bases, J lost 5 bases, and 19 bases lay in between. CDR3 size: 15 residues. The CDR3 DNA sequence: TGCGCCAGCAGCCCAACCCAGCGTTTAAAGGACGAGCAGTACTTC. It encodes CASSPTQRLKDEQYF.

This chain connects TRBV15 to TRBJ2-6; D ambiguous. CDR1 LNHNV and CDR2 YYDKDF come from the germline V gene (reference sequence). Trimming stripped 0 bases from V and 1 base from J, with 4 bases between. The CDR3 spans 15 residues. The CDR3 DNA reads TGTGCCACCAGCAGAGATCAATCTGGGGCCAACGTCCTGACTTTC. Translated: CATSRDQSGANVLTF.

The genes are TRBV2 and TRBJ2-3, with D possibly being TRBD2 (6 bases). V was pared by 8 bases and J by 0 bases, with 18 bases between. CDR1 SNHLY and CDR2 FYNNEI come from the germline V gene. The CDR3 consists of 16 residues. The chain's CDR3 is CASGAGPASSTDTQYF. In nucleotides, the CDR3 is TGTGCCAGCGGAGCGGGCCCCGCCTCTAGCACAGATACGCAGTATTTT. The full variable domain, rest sourced from reference TRBV2 and TRBJ2-3, is EPEVTQTPSHQVTQMGQEVILRCVPISNHLYFYWYRQILGQKVEFLVSFYNNEISEKSEIFDDQFSVERPDGSNFTLKIRSTKLEDSAMYFCASGAGPASSTDTQYFGPGTRLTVL.

This clone was picked up a small number of times. The V gene is TRBV6-1, the J gene TRBJ1-1; the D gene is possibly TRBD1 (6 bases). V lost 0 bases and J 5 bases, leaving 13 bases between the germline ends. The CDR3 sequence is 15 residues long. Germline values: CDR1 MNHNS, CDR2 SASEGT. CDR3 sequence reads: CASSEASRGGTEAFF. DNA for the CDR3: TGTGCCAGCAGTGAAGCTTCACGAGGGGGTACTGAAGCTTTCTTT.

The gene calls are TRBV5-6 and TRBJ1-2, with a possible D match to TRBD1 (5 bases). CDR1 is SGHDT and CDR2 is YYEEEE in the germline V gene. There are 16 residues in the CDR3. The V gene lost 4 bases and the J gene lost 7 bases, with 23 bases spanning the gap. The DNA of the CDR3 is TGTGCCAGCAGCCCAAGGGGTGTTTTTTTGGGAGGTGGCTACACCTTC. It is translated as CASSPRGVFLGGGYTF. The complete variable domain, with remaining parts taken from reference TRBV5-6 and TRBJ1-2, reads DAGVTQSPTHLIKTRGQQVTLRCSPKSGHDTVSWYQQALGQGPQFIFQYYEEEERQRGNFPDRFSGHQFPNYSSELNVNALLLGDSALYLCASSPRGVFLGGGYTFGSGTRLTVV.

The chain couples TRBV7-9 to TRBJ2-7; 10 positions agree with TRBD2. This CDR3 contains 14 residues. CDR1 and CDR2 (germline): SEHNR, FQNEAQ (reference sequence). V shed 4 bases and J 6 bases; nucleotides not matched to a gene: 6. The CDR3 DNA is TGTGCCAGCAGCTCGCTAGCGGGAGTTGGCGAGCAGTACTTC. The encoded protein is CASSSLAGVGEQYF.

This chain links TRBV12-5 with TRBJ1-1; 11 positions agree with TRBD1. V lost 5 bases, J lost 4 bases, and 6 bases stayed unmatched. The V gene's germline CDR1 is LGHNT and CDR2 FRNRAP. The CDR3 consists of 15 residues. CDR3 sequence (DNA): TGTGCTAGTGGTAGGACAGGGGGCCGGGTCACTGAAGCTTTCTTT. Amino acid sequence: CASGRTGGRVTEAFF.